The clone carrying this TCR beta chain was counted a single time. This entry is derived from a study of CD8 T cells in Susac syndrome. Germline-derived CDR1 and CDR2 are SGHRS and YFSETQ. V lost 0 bases and J lost 3, with 12 bases in between. The CDR3 loop spans 15 amino acids. It was with random hexamers that about 0.45 to 1 ug RNA was reverse transcribed. Amplification of the TCR beta CDR3 was carried out by immunoSEQ multiplex PCR, which spanned a total of 54 Vbeta and 13 Jbeta segments. TCRdb independently ran MiXCR on the immunoSEQ multiplex PCR reads; one entry per CDR3 protein. The sample has about 130,000 distinct CDR3 sequences, around 94% seen once; the top ten hold roughly 0.087%.

Sequenced: CD4+ T cells from PBMCs. The gene calls are TRBV5-1 and TRBJ1-2, with a weak D call TRBD1 (6 bases). The TCR was taken from a human donor in good health. As DNA, the CDR3 is TGCGCCAGCAGCTTGGAGCGACAGGCCCACTATGGCTACACCTTC. Translation: CASSLERQAHYGYTF. The variable domain in full, with the rest retrieved from reference TRBV5-1 and TRBJ1-2, is KAGVTQTPRYLIKTRGQQVTLSCSPISGHRSVSWYQQTPGQGLQFLFEYFSETQRNKGNFPGRFSGRQFSNSRSEMNVSTLELGDSALYLCASSLERQAHYGYTFGSGTRLTVV.